The 25 T cell receptor beta chains below were found in one sample sequenced in a study of T cell responses to AZD1222 COVID-19 vaccine. TCRdb keeps only in-frame clones here, not all; method: immunoSEQ multiplex PCR. The profile covers roughly 120,000 clones, with about 91% appearing a single time and about 2.7% taken by the ten largest. The sequenced sample was peripheral blood, obtained on day 0 of AZD1222 vaccination. Receptors were obtained from an adult in good health.

The chain has TRBV6-5 and TRBJ2-2; possible D gene TRBD2, 6 bases. Looked up from germline, CDR1 is MNHEY and CDR2 is SVGAGI. Trimming left V 3 bases short and J 1 base short, with 12 bases between. There are 16 residues in the CDR3. In DNA form, the CDR3 reads TGTGCCAGCAGTTATGTAGGGCGGGAGAACACCGGGGAGCTGTTTTTT. Its protein product is CASSYVGRENTGELFF.

The J gene is TRBJ2-1, the V gene TRBV12-3 or TRBV12-4; TRBD2 matches at 14 bases. The CDR3 is 13 amino acids. The V and J ends lost 4 bases and 15 bases, in that order; junction bases with no gene match: 5. The CDR3 loop reads CASSWGLAGVRFF. CDR3 nucleotides: TGTGCCAGCAGTTGGGGACTAGCGGGAGTTAGGTTCTTC.

The J gene is TRBJ1-1, the V gene TRBV6-2 or TRBV6-3; D gene ambiguous. This CDR3 is built from 13 residues. V lost 2 bases and J lost 0, with 4 bases in between. The V gene's germline CDR1 is MNHEY and CDR2 SVGEGT. The CDR3 loop is CASSYRLNTEAFF. The CDR3, as DNA: TGTGCCAGCAGTTACCGTCTGAACACTGAAGCTTTCTTT.

The chain is built from TRBV10-1 and TRBJ2-2; D not resolved. The CDR3 runs 13 residues. V was clipped by 5 bases and J by 9 bases, with 13 bases between them. Germline V lookup: CDR1 WNHNN, CDR2 SYGVQD (reference sequence). The CDR3 DNA follows: TGCGCCAGCAGTTACCTCGGTCAAAGGGAGCTGTTTTTT. Its protein product is CASSYLGQRELFF.

The chain joins TRBV15 to TRBJ2-7, with unresolved D. V was cut by 3 bases and J by 3 bases, with 15 bases left in between. This CDR3 spans 15 amino acids. Germline assignment: CDR1 LNHNV and CDR2 YYDKDF (reference sequence). CDR3 residues: CATSSNRTSIYEQYF. DNA for the CDR3: TGTGCCACCAGCAGCAATCGAACATCTATCTACGAGCAGTACTTC.

The rearrangement uses TRBV6-5 and TRBJ1-6; D is unresolved. V shed 2 bases and J shed 7 bases, with 9 bases lying between them. There are 14 residues in the CDR3. CDR1 and CDR2 (germline): MNHEY, SVGAGI. The CDR3 nucleotides are TGTGCCAGCAGTTACGGGCCGGACAATTCACCCCTCCACTTT. This encodes CASSYGPDNSPLHF.

The rearrangement joins TRBV3-1 (or the pseudogene TRBV3-2) to TRBJ2-7, with D perhaps matching TRBD2 (6 bases). Germline V CDR1 and CDR2: LGHDT, YNNKEL (reference sequence). The CDR3 contains 14 residues. V was shortened by 3 bases and J by 4 bases, with 13 bases between the two germline ends. CDR3 nucleotides: TGTGCCAGCAGCCAGGACTGGCGGGGTTACGAGCAGTACTTC. This encodes CASSQDWRGYEQYF.

The J gene is TRBJ1-3, the V gene TRBV2; TRBD1 might be the D (6 bases). CDR1 and CDR2 from the germline V gene are SNHLY and FYNNEI. This CDR3 region has 15 residues. Trimming removed 1 base at V and 4 bases at J, with 11 bases between. Here the CDR3 DNA reads TGTGCCAGCAGTGAAGACAGGGTGGGCGGAAACACCATATATTTT. Encoded protein: CASSEDRVGGNTIYF.

V is TRBV5-6 and J is TRBJ1-1; D possibly corresponds to TRBD1 (5 bases). V was trimmed by 4 bases and J by 10 bases, leaving 17 bases between them. Germline V CDR1 and CDR2: SGHDT, YYEEEE. The CDR3 sequence is 13 residues long. The CDR3 loop reads CASSHRTRDAAFF. The CDR3 nucleotides read TGTGCCAGCAGCCACCGCACGCGGGACGCAGCTTTCTTT.

The CDR3 DNA is TGTGCCAGCAGCCCCGGGACGACAGTGGCCTACAATGAGCAGTTCTTC. This translates into CASSPGTTVAYNEQFF. This sequence joins TRBV7-3 and TRBJ2-1; D possibly matches TRBD1 or TRBD2 (5 bases each). With 5 bases removed from V and 2 bases from J, the gap between germline ends came to 16 bases. The CDR3 consists of 16 residues. Germline lookup yields CDR1 SGHTA and CDR2 FQGTGA.

The chain has TRBV3-1 (or the pseudogene TRBV3-2) and TRBJ2-7; tentatively, D is TRBD1 (5 bases). Germline loops: CDR1 LGHDT, CDR2 YNNKEL (reference sequence). The CDR3 totals 14 residues. Trimming shortened V by 6 bases and J by 8 bases, and 20 bases separated the two germline ends. The CDR3 loop reads CASSQTGEPLQQYF. The CDR3 DNA reads TGTGCCAGCAGTCAAACAGGAGAACCCTTGCAGCAGTACTTC.

The rearrangement uses TRBV7-2 and TRBJ1-5, with a tentative D call TRBD1 (5 bases). The CDR3 consists of 14 residues. Germline V CDR1 and CDR2: SGHTA, FQGNSA. Trimming left V 3 bases short and J 6 bases short, with 12 bases between. Here the CDR3 DNA reads TGTGCCAGCAGCTTCGGAGGGGCTGGTCAGCCCCAGCATTTT. It yields the protein CASSFGGAGQPQHF.

This rearrangement joins TRBV7-9 to TRBJ2-5; 7 bases fit TRBD1. The CDR3 totals 14 residues. Per the germline V gene, CDR1 is SEHNR and CDR2 is FQNEAQ (reference sequence). Germline trimming cut 5 bases from V and 4 bases from J; bases unmatched to any gene: 7. The CDR3 is CASSPDRVGETQYF. In DNA form, the CDR3 reads TGTGCCAGCAGCCCTGACAGGGTTGGAGAGACCCAGTACTTC.

The J gene is TRBJ2-1, the V gene TRBV15; 9 bases are a match to TRBD2. CDR1 and CDR2 from the germline V gene are LNHNV and YYDKDF (reference sequence). This CDR3 region has 17 residues. J was trimmed by 5 bases and V by 1 base; bases with no gene match: 9. CDR3 in amino acids: CATSRGSGRPLDNEQFF. The CDR3 bases are TGTGCCACCAGCAGAGGAAGCGGGAGGCCCCTCGACAATGAGCAGTTCTTC.

The chain employs TRBV5-1 and TRBJ1-3, with 9 bases identical to TRBD1. The CDR3 contains 16 residues. Germline V lookup: CDR1 SGHRS, CDR2 YFSETQ. The J segment lost 1 base and the V segment lost 4 bases, leaving 6 bases of the junction unmatched. For the CDR3, the DNA is TGCGCCAGCAGCCAACGGACAGGGGATTCTGGAAACACCATATATTTT. Encoded protein: CASSQRTGDSGNTIYF. Filled out from reference TRBV5-1 and TRBJ1-3, the complete variable domain reads KAGVTQTPRYLIKTRGQQVTLSCSPISGHRSVSWYQQTPGQGLQFLFEYFSETQRNKGNFPGRFSGRQFSNSRSEMNVSTLELGDSALYLCASSQRTGDSGNTIYFGEGSWLTVV.

The rearrangement uses TRBV5-4 and TRBJ2-7; unclear D gene. Germline V gives CDR1 SGHNT, CDR2 YYREEE (reference sequence). This CDR3 spans 13 amino acids. The V and J ends lost 0 bases and 3 bases respectively, with 7 bases between them. CDR3: CASSLVTRYEQYF. In nucleotides, the CDR3 is TGTGCCAGCAGCTTGGTTACGCGCTACGAGCAGTACTTC.

The V gene is TRBV29-1, the J gene TRBJ1-1, with D possibly matching TRBD1 (5 bases). The CDR3 consists of 13 residues. Germline CDR1 is SQVTM and CDR2 is ANQGSEA. Trimming cost V 6 bases and J 0 bases, with 11 bases left between them. The CDR3 spells CSVRGTLNTEAFF. CDR3 DNA sequence: TGCAGCGTCCGGGGGACGCTGAACACTGAAGCTTTCTTT.

A single count supports this clone. This chain links TRBV5-4 with TRBJ1-6, with D unresolved. CDR1 and CDR2 (germline): SGHNT, YYREEE (reference sequence). Between the trimmed V and J ends, which lost 4 bases and 7 bases, there was a span of 15 bases. The CDR3 loop spans 15 amino acids. The chain's CDR3 is CASSLGGLGNSPLHF. CDR3 nucleotides: TGTGCCAGCAGCCTGGGAGGGCTTGGGAATTCACCCCTCCACTTT.

This clone was recorded only once. The chain couples TRBV27 to TRBJ2-2; D is undetermined. Germline CDR1 and CDR2: MNHEY and SMNVEV (reference sequence). The CDR3 totals 13 residues. The germline V and J ends were trimmed by 3 bases and 7 bases, with 9 bases remaining between them. The CDR3 bases are TGTGCCAGCAGTTTCCGTTCATACGGGGAGCTGTTTTTT. Amino acid sequence: CASSFRSYGELFF.

This chain joins TRBV7-2 and TRBJ2-3; tentatively, D is TRBD1 or TRBD2 (5 bases each). Germline CDR1 SGHTA, CDR2 FQGNSA. V was clipped by 5 bases and J by 5 bases, with 17 bases between them. This CDR3 contains 15 residues. The CDR3 nucleotides read TGTGCCAGCAGCCGCCCCCGGGGCCTAGAAGATACGCAGTATTTT. Its protein is CASSRPRGLEDTQYF.

In this sample, this clone turned up once. The chain joins TRBV6-1 to TRBJ2-5, with D hard to call. Germline V CDR1 and CDR2: MNHNS, SASEGT. Trimming shortened V by 1 base and J by 7 bases, and 7 bases separated the two germline ends. This CDR3 is built from 12 residues. CDR3: CASSEVRVTQYF. The DNA for the CDR3 is TGTGCCAGCAGTGAAGTGCGAGTGACCCAGTACTTC.

This chain joins TRBV19 and TRBJ1-2; unclear D gene. CDR1 is LNHDA, CDR2 SQIVND, per germline (reference sequence). V was pared by 10 bases and J by 4 bases, with 13 bases between. The CDR3 consists of 12 residues. The CDR3 spells CATTSRSYGYTF. Here the CDR3 DNA reads TGTGCCACCACTTCCAGGAGCTATGGCTACACCTTC.

The rearrangement links TRBV5-1 to TRBJ2-1; perhaps TRBD1 as D (7 bases). The CDR3 contains 13 residues. With 4 bases removed from V and 8 bases from J, the gap between germline ends came to 13 bases. Germline V gene sequence: CDR1 SGHRS, CDR2 YFSETQ. This chain's CDR3 is CASSGQGEDEQFF. CDR3 bases: TGCGCCAGCAGCGGGCAGGGGGAGGATGAGCAGTTCTTC.

V is TRBV4-1 and J is TRBJ1-1; 9 bases are shared with TRBD1. This CDR3 is built from 15 residues. Germline assignment: CDR1 MGHRA and CDR2 YSYEKL. The V gene end was trimmed by 4 bases and the J gene end by 5 bases; junction bases not matched to a gene: 8. DNA for the CDR3: TGCGCCAGCAGCCGGCCATCGACAGGGGGGACTGAAGCTTTCTTT. Amino acid sequence: CASSRPSTGGTEAFF.

This clone was recorded once. CDR3 DNA: TGCACCAGCAGCCCCCCCGGGGAGGGAGAGAACACCATATATTTT. Its translation: CTSSPPGEGENTIYF. The J gene is TRBJ1-3, the V gene TRBV1. TRBV1 is a pseudogene segment. The CDR3 consists of 15 residues.